The clone carrying this T cell receptor beta chain was seen more than once but under ten times. Nobody among the patients had been given any treatment before thyroid surgery. The data stem from a study of metastatic and nonmetastatic thyroid tumors. Study-wide background: Repertoire comparison spanned blood and tumor or nodule tissue of malignant and benign thyroid patients.

With MiXCR, TCRdb reprocessed the PCR reads. The sample comprises about 30,000 clones, roughly 4% of which are singletons, and 21% rests with the top ten. CDR3 length: 18 residues. Germline V gene data show CDR1 as MNHEY and CDR2 as SVGEGT. V gave up 5 bases and J gave up 9 bases, with 29 bases separating them. Specimen: blood. This TCR was sampled from a female donor with papillary thyroid cancer or a benign thyroid nodule (not recorded which). Some clones in this sample may be carry-over from other donors' samples. The genes are TRBV6-2 or TRBV6-3 and TRBJ2-1; a weak D match, TRBD2 (6 bases). CDR3 protein: CASSPLGRASVRVGEQFF. The CDR3 coding sequence is TGTGCCAGCAGTCCCCTCGGTCGGGCTAGCGTGAGGGTGGGTGAGCAGTTCTTC.